This T cell receptor (beta chain) is drawn from a study of blood T cell repertoires in COVID-19. This clone came up a few times. The CDR3 is 14 residues long. Per the germline V gene, CDR1 is SNHLY and CDR2 is FYNNEI. Deletions cut 3 bases from V and 5 bases from J, with 13 bases between. Original methodology: Estimated nucleated cell counts came from reference gene primer amplification. Some clones are missing from TCRdb's copy, which holds only in-frame ones; the method was immunoSEQ multiplex PCR. That table is the source of V, J and clone size, and D and trimming were worked out from the DNA. The sample consists of under 250,000 clones, roughly 85% of them appearing once.

The rearrangement joins TRBV2 to TRBJ1-2; unclear D gene. Sample: peripheral blood. This clonotype was obtained from a woman between 40 and 50 years old with active or convalescent COVID-19. DNA of the CDR3: TGTGCCAGCAGTGACCCGGGAATTGGATATGGCTACACCTTC. Encoded protein: CASSDPGIGYGYTF.